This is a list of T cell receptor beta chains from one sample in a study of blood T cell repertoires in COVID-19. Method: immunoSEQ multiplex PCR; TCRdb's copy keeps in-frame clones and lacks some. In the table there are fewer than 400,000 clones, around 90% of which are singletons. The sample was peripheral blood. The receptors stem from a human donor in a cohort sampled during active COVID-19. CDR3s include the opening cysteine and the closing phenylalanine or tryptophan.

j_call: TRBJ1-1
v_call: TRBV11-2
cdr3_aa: CASSLAAGTEAFF

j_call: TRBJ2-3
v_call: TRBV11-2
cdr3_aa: CASSFGGRSTDTQYF

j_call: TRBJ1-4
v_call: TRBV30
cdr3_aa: CAWSFGGQPLYEKLFF

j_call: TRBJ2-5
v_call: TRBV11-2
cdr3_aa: CASSSGLAGVGETQYF

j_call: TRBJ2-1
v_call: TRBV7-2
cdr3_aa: CASSLGMGLAEQFF

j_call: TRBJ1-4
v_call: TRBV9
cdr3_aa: CASSVGTGGEKLFF

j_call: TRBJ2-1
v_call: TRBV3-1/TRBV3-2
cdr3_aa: CASRDRATNEQFF

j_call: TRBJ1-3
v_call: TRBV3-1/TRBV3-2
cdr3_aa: CASRGTESGNTIYF

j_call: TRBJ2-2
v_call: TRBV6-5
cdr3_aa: CASSYGTSRTGELFF

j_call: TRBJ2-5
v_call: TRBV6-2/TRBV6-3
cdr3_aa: CASSPRQGVRETQYF

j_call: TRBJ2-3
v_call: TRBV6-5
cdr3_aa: CASSYSGGLTDTQYF

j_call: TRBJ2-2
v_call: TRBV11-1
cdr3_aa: CASSRAGNTGELFF

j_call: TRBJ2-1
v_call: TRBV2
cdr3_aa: CASRLGQGPFNEQFF

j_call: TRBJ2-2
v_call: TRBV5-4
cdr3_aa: CASSLGGLAGWTGELFF

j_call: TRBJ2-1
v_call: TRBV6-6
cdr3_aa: CASNPRENRNNEQFF

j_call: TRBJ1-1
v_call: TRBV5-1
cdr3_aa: CASSLGQGWNTEAFF

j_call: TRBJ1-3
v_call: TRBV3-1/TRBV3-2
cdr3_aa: CASSLYRSSGNTIYF

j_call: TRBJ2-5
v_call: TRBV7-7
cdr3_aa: CASSQVGGRQETQYF

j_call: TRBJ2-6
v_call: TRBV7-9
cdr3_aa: CASITSRGAGANVLTF

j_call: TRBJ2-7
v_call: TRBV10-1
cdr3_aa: CASSADRGPFYEQYF

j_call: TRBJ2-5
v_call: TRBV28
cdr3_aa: CASSSQVVRQETQYF

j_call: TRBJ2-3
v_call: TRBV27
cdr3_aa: CASSLAEDYTDTQYF

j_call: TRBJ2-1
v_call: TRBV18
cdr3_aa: CASSLDGSSYNEQFF

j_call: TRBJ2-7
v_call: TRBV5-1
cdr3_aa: CASSMRQGSPYEQYF

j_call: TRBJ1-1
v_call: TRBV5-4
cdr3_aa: CASSLYRTGQAEAFF

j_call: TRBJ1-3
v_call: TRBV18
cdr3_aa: CASSPTTQMTGPGNTIYF

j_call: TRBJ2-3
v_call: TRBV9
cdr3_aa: CASSLLAGGQVTQYF

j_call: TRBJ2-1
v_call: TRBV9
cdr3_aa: CASSVGRTSGANEQFF

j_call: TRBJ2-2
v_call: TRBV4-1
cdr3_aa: CASSHGRASGRGELFF

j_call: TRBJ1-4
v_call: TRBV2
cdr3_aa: CASMSQYNEKLFF

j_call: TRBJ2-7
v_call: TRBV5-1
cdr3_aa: CASSSVAGTYEQYF

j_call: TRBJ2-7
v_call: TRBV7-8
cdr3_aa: CASSLAFSDEQYF

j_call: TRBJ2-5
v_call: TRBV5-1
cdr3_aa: CASSLVLGLLPETQYF

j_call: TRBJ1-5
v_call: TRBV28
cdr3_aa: CASSPIWGRSNQPQHF

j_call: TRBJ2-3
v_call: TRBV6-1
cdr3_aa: CASSEARATSQTNTQYF

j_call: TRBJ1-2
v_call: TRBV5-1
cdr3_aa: CASSLTGGDFSYTF

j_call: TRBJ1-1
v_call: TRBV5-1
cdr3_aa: CASSLVWGRTEAFF

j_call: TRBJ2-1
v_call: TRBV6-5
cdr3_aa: CASSFGVYNEQFF

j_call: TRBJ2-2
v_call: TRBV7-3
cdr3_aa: CASSLAGIGTGELFF

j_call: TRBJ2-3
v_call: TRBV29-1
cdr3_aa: CSVQRPTNTDTQYF

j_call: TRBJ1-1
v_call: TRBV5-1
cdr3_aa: CASSPGTVNTEAFF

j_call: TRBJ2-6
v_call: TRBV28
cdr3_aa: CASSLVLSGRRSGANVLTF

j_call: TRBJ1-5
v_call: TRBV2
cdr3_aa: CASSEYSNQPQHF

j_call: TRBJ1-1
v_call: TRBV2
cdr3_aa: CASRGDRGWNTEAFF

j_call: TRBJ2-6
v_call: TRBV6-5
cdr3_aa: CASSYKGAGANVLTF